The 8 T cell receptor beta chains reported below all come from one sample, sequenced in a study of blood T cell repertoires in COVID-19. TCRdb's table, derived via immunoSEQ multiplex PCR, lists solely in-frame clones and lacks some. The data hold about 210,000 clones, with 87% observed a single time. Sequenced material: PBMCs or T cells enriched from blood (not recorded which). Receptor source: a man younger than 30 with acute COVID-19.

This clone has a single count. The chain uses TRBV5-1 and TRBJ2-7, with D perhaps TRBD2 (6 bases). The CDR3 is made up of 14 amino acids. Trimming pared 0 bases from V and 6 bases from J, leaving 13 bases between. Germline V CDR1 and CDR2: SGHRS, YFSETQ. The CDR3 DNA is TGCGCCAGCAGCTTGGTTGGGACCGGGGGCGAGCAGTACTTC. Translation: CASSLVGTGGEQYF.

This chain links TRBV7-9 with TRBJ1-2; maybe TRBD1 (5 bases). Germline loops: CDR1 SEHNR, CDR2 FQNEAQ (reference sequence). Trimming shortened V by 4 bases and J by 2 bases, and 8 bases separated the two germline ends. CDR3 length equals 13 residues. The CDR3 DNA is TGTGCCAGCAGCTCGGGGGAGAACTATGGCTACACCTTC. Its protein is CASSSGENYGYTF.

Here the CDR3 reads CASSYSSLAQETQYF. The CDR3 nucleotides read TGTGCCAGCAGTTACTCGTCGCTAGCCCAAGAGACCCAGTACTTC. The rearrangement uses TRBV6-2 or TRBV6-3 and TRBJ2-5, with TRBD2 as a possible D gene (5 bases). Germline V lookup: CDR1 MNHEY, CDR2 SVGEGT. This CDR3 is 15 amino acids long. V was shortened by 0 bases and J by 1 base, with 9 bases between the two germline ends.

Only one count was recorded for this clone. The chain links TRBV5-1 to TRBJ2-2; perhaps TRBD1 as D (6 bases). Germline V gene data show CDR1 as SGHRS and CDR2 as YFSETQ. This CDR3 region has 14 residues. The germline V and J ends were trimmed by 1 base and 6 bases, with 10 bases remaining between them. The CDR3 DNA is TGCGCCAGCAGCTTGCAACAGGGATCCGGGGAGCTGTTTTTT. It encodes CASSLQQGSGELFF.

This chain links TRBV30 with TRBJ2-7, with 8 positions matching TRBD1. The ends lost 1 base at V and 2 bases at J; junction bases unmatched: 4. Looked up from germline, CDR1 is GTSNPN and CDR2 is SVGIG (reference sequence). The CDR3 sequence is 14 residues long. The CDR3 coding sequence is TGTGCCTGGAGTGAAGGGACAGGCACCTACGAGCAGTACTTC. Residues: CAWSEGTGTYEQYF.

V gene TRBV30 combines with J gene TRBJ2-2, with 11 bases identical to TRBD2. Germline lookup yields CDR1 GTSNPN and CDR2 SVGIG (reference sequence). The CDR3 length is 15 residues. J was trimmed by 5 bases and V by 7 bases; bases with no gene match: 9. The CDR3 DNA sequence: TGTGCCTCCCTTGGTAGCGGGAGGGGGACCGGGGAGCTGTTTTTT. This encodes CASLGSGRGTGELFF.

V usage is TRBV6-9 and J usage is TRBJ2-3; D is unclear. This CDR3 is built from 15 residues. V was trimmed by 4 bases and J by 5 bases, leaving 16 bases between them. Looked up from germline, CDR1 is MNHGY and CDR2 is SVAAGI. For the CDR3, the DNA is TGTGCCAGCAGTTCCACCCCCGGGTATAGAGATACGCAGTATTTT. It codes for CASSSTPGYRDTQYF.

CDR3 nucleotide sequence: TGTGCCAGCAGTGAGACTACTTACGAGCAGTACTTC. Amino acids: CASSETTYEQYF. J is TRBJ2-7 and V is TRBV2; D possibly corresponds to TRBD2 (5 bases). The germline V and J ends were trimmed by 3 bases and 4 bases, with 7 bases remaining between them. CDR3 length: 12 residues. CDR1 SNHLY and CDR2 FYNNEI come from the germline V gene.